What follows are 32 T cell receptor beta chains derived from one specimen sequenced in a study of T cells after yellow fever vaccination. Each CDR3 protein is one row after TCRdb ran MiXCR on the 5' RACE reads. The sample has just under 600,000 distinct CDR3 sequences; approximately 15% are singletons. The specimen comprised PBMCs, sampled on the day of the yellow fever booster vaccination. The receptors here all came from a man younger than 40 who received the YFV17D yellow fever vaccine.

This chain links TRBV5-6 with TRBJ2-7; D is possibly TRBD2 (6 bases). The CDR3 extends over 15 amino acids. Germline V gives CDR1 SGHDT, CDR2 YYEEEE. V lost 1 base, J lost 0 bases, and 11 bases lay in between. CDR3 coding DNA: TGTGCCAGCAGCTTGTGGGACTTGGGCTCCTACGAGCAGTACTTC. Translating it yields CASSLWDLGSYEQYF.

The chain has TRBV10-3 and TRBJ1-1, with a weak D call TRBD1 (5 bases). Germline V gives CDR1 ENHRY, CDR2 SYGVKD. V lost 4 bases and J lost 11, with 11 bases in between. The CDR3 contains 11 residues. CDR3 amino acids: CAISAGREAFF. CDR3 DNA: TGTGCCATCAGTGCCGGCAGGGAGGCTTTCTTT.

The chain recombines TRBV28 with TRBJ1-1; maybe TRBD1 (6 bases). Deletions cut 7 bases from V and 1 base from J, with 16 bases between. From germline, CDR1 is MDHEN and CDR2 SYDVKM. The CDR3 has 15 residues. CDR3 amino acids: CASTRIGGRNTEAFF. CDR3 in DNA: TGTGCCAGCACCCGAATAGGGGGGAGGAACACTGAAGCTTTCTTT.

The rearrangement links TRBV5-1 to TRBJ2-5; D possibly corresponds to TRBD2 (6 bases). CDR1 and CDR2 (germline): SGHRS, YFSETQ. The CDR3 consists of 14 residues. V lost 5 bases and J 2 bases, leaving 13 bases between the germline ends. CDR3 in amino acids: CASSHSGGQETQYF. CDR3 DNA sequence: TGCGCCAGCAGTCATTCCGGGGGACAAGAGACCCAGTACTTC.

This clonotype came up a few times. The CDR3 DNA follows: TGTGCCAGCACGCTGGGGATGGGGGAGCTGTTTTTT. Translation: CASTLGMGELFF. The chain has TRBV2 and TRBJ2-2; D is uncertain. V was clipped by 7 bases and J by 8 bases, with 11 bases between them. The CDR3 has 12 amino acids. Germline V gene lookup returns CDR1 SNHLY and CDR2 FYNNEI.

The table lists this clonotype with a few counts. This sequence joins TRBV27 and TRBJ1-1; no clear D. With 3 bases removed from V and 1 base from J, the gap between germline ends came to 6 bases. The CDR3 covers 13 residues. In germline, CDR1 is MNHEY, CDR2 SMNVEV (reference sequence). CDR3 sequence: CASSFRRNTEAFF. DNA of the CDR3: TGTGCCAGCAGTTTTAGGCGGAACACTGAAGCTTTCTTT.

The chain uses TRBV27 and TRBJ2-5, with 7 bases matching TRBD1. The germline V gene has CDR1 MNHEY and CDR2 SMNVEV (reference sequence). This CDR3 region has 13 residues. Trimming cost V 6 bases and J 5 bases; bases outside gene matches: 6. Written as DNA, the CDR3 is TGTGCCAGCAGACACAGGGGCGGCGAGACCCAGTACTTC. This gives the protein CASRHRGGETQYF.

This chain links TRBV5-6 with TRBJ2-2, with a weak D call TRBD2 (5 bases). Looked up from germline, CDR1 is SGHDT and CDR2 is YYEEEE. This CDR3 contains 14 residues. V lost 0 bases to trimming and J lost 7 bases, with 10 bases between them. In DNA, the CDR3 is TGTGCCAGCAGCTTGGCGCACCGGGGCGGGGAGCTGTTTTTT. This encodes CASSLAHRGGELFF.

Here the CDR3 reads CASSFGTAFTDTQYF. CDR3 DNA sequence: TGTGCCAGCAGCTTCGGGACAGCCTTCACAGATACGCAGTATTTT. J is TRBJ2-3 and V is TRBV7-2; 7 nucleotides match TRBD1. CDR3 length: 15 amino acids. CDR1 and CDR2 from the germline V gene are SGHTA and FQGNSA. V was clipped by 3 bases and J by 2 bases; unmatched bases: 5.

The CDR3, as DNA: TGTGCCAGCAGCAAGGCAGTATCGAACACCGGGGAGCTGTTTTTT. It codes for CASSKAVSNTGELFF. The chain links TRBV7-9 to TRBJ2-2; no clear D gene. The CDR3 is made up of 15 amino acids. V was clipped by 5 bases and J by 0 bases, with 10 bases between them. Looked up from germline, CDR1 is SEHNR and CDR2 is FQNEAQ (reference sequence).

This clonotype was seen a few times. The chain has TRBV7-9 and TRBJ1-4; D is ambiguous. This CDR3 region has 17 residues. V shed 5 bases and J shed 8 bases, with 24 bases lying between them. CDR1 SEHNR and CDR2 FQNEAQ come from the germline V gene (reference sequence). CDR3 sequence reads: CASSDLSFGRRGEKLFF. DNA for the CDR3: TGTGCCAGCAGCGACCTCTCCTTCGGGCGGCGGGGAGAAAAACTGTTTTTT.

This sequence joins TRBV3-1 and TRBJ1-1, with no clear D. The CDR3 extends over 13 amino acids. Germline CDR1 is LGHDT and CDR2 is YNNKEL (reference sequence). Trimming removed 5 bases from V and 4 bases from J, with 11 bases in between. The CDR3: CASSATEVTEAFF. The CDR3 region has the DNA TGTGCCAGCAGCGCAACAGAGGTCACTGAAGCTTTCTTT.

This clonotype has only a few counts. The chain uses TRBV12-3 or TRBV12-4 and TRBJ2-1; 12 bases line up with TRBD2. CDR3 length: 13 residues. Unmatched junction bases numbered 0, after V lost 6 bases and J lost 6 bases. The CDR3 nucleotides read TGTGCCAGCAGGACTAGCGGGGGCAATGAGCAGTTCTTC. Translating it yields CASRTSGGNEQFF.

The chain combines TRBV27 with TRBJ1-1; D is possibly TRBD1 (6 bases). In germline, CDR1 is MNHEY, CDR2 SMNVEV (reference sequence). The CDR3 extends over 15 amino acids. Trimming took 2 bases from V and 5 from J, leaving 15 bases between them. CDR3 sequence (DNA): TGTGCCAGCAGTTTAGACCGGGGGGCGGTAACTGAAGCTTTCTTT. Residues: CASSLDRGAVTEAFF.

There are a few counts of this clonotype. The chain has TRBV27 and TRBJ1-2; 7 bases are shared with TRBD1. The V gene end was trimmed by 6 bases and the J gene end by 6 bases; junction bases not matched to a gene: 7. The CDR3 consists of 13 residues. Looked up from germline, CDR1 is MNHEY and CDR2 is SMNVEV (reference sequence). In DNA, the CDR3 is TGTGCCAGCAGCCCAGACAGGGTGGATGGCTACACCTTC. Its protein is CASSPDRVDGYTF.

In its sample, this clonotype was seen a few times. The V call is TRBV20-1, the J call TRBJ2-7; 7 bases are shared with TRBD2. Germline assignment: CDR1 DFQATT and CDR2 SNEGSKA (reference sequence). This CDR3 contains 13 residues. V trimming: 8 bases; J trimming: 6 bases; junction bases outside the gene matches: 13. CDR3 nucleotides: TGCAGTAGCCGGACTAGTAGGTCCCTCGAGCAGTACTTC. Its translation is CSSRTSRSLEQYF.

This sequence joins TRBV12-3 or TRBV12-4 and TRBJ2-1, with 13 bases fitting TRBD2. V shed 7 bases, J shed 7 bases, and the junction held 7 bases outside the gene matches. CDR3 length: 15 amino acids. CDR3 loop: CASTGLGLAGNEQFF. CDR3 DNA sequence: TGTGCCAGCACTGGACTGGGACTAGCGGGGAATGAGCAGTTCTTC.

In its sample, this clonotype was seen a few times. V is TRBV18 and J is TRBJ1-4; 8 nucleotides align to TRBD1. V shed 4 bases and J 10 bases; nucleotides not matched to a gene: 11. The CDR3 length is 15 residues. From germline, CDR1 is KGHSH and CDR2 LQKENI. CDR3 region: CASSQDRAGRGKLFF. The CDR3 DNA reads TGTGCCAGCTCACAGGACAGGGCTGGGAGAGGAAAACTGTTTTTT.

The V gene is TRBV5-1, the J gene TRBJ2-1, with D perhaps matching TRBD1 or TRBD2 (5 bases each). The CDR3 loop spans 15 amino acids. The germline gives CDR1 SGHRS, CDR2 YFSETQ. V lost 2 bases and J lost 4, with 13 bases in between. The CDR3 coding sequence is TGCGCCAGCAGCTTATCGGGACCGGTTTACAATGAGCAGTTCTTC. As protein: CASSLSGPVYNEQFF.

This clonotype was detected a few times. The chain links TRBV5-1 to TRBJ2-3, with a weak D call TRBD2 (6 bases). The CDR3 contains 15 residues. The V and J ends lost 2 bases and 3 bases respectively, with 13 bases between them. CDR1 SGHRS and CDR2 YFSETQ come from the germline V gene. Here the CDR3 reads CASSFRPGETDTQYF. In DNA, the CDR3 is TGCGCCAGCAGCTTCCGGCCGGGAGAGACAGATACGCAGTATTTT.

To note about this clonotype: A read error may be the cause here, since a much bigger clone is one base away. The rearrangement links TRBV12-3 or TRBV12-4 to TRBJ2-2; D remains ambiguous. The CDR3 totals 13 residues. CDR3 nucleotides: TGTTCCAGCAGCCCCCAGCGCACCGGGGAGCTGTTTTTT. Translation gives CSSSPQRTGELFF.

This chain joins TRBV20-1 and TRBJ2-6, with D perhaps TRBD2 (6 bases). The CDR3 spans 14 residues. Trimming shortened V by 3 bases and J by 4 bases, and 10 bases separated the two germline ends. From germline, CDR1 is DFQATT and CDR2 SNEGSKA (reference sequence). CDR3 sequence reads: CSASRDSGANVLTF. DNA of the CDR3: TGCAGTGCTAGCCGGGACTCGGGGGCCAACGTCCTGACTTTC.

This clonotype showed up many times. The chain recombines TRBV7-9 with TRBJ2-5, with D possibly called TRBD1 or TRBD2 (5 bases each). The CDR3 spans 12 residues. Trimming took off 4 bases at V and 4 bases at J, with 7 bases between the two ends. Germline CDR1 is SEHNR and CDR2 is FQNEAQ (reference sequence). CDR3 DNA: TGTGCCAGCAGCTACGGGGCAGAGACCCAGTACTTC. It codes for CASSYGAETQYF.

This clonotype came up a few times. The CDR3, as DNA: TGTGCCAGTACTCTGACAGTTAGCAATCAGCCCCAGCATTTT. This translates into CASTLTVSNQPQHF. The rearrangement joins TRBV19 to TRBJ1-5; a possible D gene is TRBD1 (5 bases). CDR1 and CDR2 (germline): LNHDA, SQIVND (reference sequence). Trimming pared 7 bases from V and 0 bases from J, leaving 10 bases between. The CDR3 runs to 14 residues.

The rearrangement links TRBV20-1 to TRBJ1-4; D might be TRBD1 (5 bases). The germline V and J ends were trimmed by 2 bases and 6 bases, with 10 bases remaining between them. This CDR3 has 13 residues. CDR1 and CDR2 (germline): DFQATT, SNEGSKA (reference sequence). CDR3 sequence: CSARQGSDEKLFF. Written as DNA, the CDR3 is TGCAGTGCTAGACAGGGATCGGATGAAAAACTGTTTTTT.

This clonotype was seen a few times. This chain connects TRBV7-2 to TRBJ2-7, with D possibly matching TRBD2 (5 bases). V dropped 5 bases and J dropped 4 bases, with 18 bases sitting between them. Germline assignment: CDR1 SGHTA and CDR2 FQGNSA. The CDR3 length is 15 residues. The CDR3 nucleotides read TGTGCCAGCAGCCCCGCGGCGGGCGTTGGTTACGAGCAGTACTTC. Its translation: CASSPAAGVGYEQYF. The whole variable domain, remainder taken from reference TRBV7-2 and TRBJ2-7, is GAGVSQSPSNKVTEKGKDVELRCDPISGHTALYWYRQSLGQGLEFLIYFQGNSAPDKSGLPSDRFSAERTGGSVSTLTIQRTQQEDSAVYLCASSPAAGVGYEQYFGPGTRLTVT.

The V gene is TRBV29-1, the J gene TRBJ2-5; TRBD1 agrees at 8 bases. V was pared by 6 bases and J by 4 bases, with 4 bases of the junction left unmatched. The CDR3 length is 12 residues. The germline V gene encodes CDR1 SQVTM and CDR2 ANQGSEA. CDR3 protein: CSVPQGGETQYF. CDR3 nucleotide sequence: TGCAGCGTCCCACAGGGGGGAGAGACCCAGTACTTC. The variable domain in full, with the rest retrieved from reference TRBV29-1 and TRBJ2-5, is SAVISQKPSRDICQRGTSLTIQCQVDSQVTMMFWYRQQPGQSLTLIATANQGSEATYESGFVIDKFPISRPNLTFSTLTVSNMSPEDSSIYLCSVPQGGETQYFGPGTRLLVL.

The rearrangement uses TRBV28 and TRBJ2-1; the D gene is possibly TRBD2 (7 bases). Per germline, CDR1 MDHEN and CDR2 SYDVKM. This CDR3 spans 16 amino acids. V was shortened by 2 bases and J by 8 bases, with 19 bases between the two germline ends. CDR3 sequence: CASSLRGGLGGDEQFF. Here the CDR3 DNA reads TGTGCCAGCAGTTTAAGGGGGGGTTTAGGAGGCGATGAGCAGTTCTTC.

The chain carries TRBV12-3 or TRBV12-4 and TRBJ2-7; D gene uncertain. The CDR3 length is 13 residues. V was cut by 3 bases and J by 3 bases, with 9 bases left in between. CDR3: CASSFLPNYEQYF. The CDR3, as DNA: TGTGCCAGCAGTTTTCTGCCGAACTACGAGCAGTACTTC.

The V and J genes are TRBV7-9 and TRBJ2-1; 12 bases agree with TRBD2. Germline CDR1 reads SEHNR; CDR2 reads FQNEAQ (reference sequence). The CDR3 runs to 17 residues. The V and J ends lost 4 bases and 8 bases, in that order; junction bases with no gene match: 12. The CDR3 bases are TGTGCCAGCAGCTCCCCCCCTAGCGGGAGGGCCGGGTATGAGCAGTTCTTC. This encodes CASSSPPSGRAGYEQFF. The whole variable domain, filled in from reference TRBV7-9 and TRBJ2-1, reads DTGVSQNPRHKITKRGQNVTFRCDPISEHNRLYWYRQTLGQGPEFLTYFQNEAQLEKSRLLSDRFSAERPKGSFSTLEIQRTEQGDSAMYLCASSSPPSGRAGYEQFFGPGTRLTVL.

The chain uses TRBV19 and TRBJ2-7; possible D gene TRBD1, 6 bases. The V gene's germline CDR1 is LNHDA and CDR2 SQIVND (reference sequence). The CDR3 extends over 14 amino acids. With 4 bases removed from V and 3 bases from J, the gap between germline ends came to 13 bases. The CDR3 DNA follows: TGTGCCAGTAGTAGGGACATCTTTAGCTACGAGCAGTACTTC. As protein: CASSRDIFSYEQYF.

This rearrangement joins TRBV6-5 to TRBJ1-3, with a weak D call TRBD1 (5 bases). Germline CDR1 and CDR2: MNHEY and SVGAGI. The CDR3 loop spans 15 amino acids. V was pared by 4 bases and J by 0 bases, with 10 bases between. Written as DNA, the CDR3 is TGTGCCAGCAGTTTTAGGGGCCACTCTGGAAACACCATATATTTT. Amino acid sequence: CASSFRGHSGNTIYF.